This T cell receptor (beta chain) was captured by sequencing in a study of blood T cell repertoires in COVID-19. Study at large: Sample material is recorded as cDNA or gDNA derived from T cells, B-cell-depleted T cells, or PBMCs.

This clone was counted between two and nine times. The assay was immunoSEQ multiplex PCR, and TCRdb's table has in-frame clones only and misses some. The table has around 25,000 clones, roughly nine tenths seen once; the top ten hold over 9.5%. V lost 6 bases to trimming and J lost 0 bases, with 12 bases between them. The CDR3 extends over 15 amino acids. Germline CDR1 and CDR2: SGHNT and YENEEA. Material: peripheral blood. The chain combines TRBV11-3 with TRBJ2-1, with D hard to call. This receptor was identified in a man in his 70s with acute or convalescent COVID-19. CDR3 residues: CASSPQAISYNEQFF. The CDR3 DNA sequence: TGTGCCAGCAGTCCCCAGGCCATCTCCTACAATGAGCAGTTCTTC.